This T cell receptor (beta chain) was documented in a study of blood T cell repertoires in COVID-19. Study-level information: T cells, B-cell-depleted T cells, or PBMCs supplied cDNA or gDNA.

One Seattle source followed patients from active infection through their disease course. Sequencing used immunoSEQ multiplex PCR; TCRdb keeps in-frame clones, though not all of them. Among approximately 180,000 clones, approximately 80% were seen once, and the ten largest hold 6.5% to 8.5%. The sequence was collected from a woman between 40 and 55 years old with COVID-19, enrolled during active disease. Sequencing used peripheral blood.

The CDR3 here is CASSRRTDLYGYTF. DNA for the CDR3: TGTGCCAGCAGTCGGAGGACAGATCTCTATGGCTACACCTTC. The chain couples TRBV7-8 to TRBJ1-2; the D gene is possibly TRBD1 (6 bases). The germline V gene encodes CDR1 SGHVS and CDR2 FQNEAQ. The germline V and J ends were trimmed by 6 bases and 4 bases, with 15 bases remaining between them. CDR3 length: 14 amino acids.